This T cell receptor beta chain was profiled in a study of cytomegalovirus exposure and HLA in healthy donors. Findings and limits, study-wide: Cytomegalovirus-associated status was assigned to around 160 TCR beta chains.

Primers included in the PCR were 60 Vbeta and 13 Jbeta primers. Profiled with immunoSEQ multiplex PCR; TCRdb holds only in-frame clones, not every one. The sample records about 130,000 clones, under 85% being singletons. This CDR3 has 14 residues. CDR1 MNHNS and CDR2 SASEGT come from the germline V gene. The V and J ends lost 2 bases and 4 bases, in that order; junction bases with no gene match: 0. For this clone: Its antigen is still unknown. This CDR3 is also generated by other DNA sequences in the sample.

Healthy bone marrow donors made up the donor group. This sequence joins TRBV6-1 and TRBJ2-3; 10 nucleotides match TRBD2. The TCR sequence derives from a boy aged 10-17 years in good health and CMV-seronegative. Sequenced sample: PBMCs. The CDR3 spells CASSELAGADTQYF. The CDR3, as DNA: TGTGCCAGCAGTGAACTAGCGGGAGCAGATACGCAGTATTTT.